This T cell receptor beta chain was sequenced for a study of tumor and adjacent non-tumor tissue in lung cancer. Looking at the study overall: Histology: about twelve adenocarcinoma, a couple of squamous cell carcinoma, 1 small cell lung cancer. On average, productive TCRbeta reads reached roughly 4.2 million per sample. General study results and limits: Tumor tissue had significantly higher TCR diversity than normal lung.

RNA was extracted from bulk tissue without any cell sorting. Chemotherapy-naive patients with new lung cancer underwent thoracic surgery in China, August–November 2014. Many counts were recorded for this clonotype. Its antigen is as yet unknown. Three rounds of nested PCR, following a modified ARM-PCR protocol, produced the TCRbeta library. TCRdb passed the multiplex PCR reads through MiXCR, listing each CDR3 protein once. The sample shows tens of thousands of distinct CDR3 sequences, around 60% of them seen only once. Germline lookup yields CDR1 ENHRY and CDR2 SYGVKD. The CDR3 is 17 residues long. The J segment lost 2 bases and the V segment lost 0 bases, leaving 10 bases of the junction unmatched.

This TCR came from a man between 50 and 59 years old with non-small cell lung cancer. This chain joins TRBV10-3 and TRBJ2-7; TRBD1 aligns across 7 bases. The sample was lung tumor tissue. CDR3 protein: CAISESFRTGSTYEQYF. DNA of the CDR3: TGTGCCATCAGTGAGTCGTTCAGGACAGGATCCACCTACGAGCAGTACTTC.